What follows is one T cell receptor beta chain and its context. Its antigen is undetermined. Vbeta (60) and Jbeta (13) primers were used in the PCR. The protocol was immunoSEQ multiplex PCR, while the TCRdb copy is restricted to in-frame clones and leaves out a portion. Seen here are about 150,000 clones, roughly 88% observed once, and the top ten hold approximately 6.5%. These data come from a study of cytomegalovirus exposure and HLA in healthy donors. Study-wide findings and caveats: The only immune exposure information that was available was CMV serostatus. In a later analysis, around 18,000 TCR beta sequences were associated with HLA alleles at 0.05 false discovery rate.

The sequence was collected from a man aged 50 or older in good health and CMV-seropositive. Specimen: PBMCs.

The CDR3 sequence is CASSRDRGHEQYF. The DNA of the CDR3 is TGTGCCAGCAGCCGGGACAGGGGCCACGAGCAGTACTTC. The gene calls are TRBV27 and TRBJ2-7, with TRBD1 matching 10 bases. V was clipped by 6 bases and J by 5 bases; unmatched bases: 4. CDR3 length: 13 amino acids. Germline loops: CDR1 MNHEY, CDR2 SMNVEV (reference sequence).